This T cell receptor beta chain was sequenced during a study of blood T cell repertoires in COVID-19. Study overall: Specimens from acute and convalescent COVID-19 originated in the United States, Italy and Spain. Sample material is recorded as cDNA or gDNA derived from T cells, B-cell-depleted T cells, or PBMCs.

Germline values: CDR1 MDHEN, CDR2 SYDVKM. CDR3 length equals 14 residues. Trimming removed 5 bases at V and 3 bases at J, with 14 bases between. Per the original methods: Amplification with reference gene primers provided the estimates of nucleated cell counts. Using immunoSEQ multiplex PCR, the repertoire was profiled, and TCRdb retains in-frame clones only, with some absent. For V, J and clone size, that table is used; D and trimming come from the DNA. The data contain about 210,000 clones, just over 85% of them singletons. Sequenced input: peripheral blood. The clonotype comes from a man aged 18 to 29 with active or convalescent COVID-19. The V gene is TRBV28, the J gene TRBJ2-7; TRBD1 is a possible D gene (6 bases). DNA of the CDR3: TGTGCCAGCAGTAGTCCCGCGGACAGCTACGAGCAGTACTTC. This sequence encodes CASSSPADSYEQYF.